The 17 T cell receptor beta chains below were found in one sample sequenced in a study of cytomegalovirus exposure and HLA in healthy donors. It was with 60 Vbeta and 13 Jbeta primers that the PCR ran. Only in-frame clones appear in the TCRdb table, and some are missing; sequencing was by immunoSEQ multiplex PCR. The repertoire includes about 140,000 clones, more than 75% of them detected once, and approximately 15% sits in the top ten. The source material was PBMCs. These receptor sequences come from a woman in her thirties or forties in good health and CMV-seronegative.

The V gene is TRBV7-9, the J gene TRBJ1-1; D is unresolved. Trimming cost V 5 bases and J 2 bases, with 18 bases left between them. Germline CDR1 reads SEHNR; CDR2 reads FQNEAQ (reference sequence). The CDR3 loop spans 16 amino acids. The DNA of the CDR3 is TGTGCCAGCAGCCTCAAGATCGCGGGAAAAAACACTGAAGCTTTCTTT. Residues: CASSLKIAGKNTEAFF.

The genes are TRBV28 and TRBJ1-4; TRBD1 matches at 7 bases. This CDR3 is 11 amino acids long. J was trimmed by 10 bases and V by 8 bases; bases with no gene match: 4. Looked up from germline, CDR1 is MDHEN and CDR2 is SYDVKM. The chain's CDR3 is CASGGTAKLFF. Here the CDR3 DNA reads TGTGCCAGCGGGGGGACAGCAAAACTGTTTTTT. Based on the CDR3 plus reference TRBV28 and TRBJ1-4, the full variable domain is DVKVTQSSRYLVKRTGEKVFLECVQDMDHENMFWYRQDPGLGLRLIYFSYDVKMKEKGDIPEGYSVSREKKERFSLILESASTNQTSMYLCASGGTAKLFFGSGTQLSVL.

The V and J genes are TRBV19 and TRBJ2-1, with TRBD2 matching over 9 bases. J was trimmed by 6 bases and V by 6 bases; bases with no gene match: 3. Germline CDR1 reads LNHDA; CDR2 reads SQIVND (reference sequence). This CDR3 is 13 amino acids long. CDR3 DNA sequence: TGTGCCAGTAGGGGACTAGCCCTCAATGAGCAGTTCTTC. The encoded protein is CASRGLALNEQFF. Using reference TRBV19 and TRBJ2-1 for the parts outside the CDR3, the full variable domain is DGGITQSPKYLFRKEGQNVTLSCEQNLNHDAMYWYRQDPGQGLRLIYYSQIVNDFQKGDIAEGYSVSREKKESFPLTVTSAQKNPTAFYLCASRGLALNEQFFGPGTRLTVL.

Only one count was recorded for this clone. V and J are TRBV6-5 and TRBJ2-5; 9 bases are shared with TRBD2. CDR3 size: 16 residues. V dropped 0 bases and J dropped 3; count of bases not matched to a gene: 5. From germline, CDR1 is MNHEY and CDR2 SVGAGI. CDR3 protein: CASSYSASGKKETQYF. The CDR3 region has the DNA TGTGCCAGCAGTTACTCGGCTAGCGGGAAGAAAGAGACCCAGTACTTC.

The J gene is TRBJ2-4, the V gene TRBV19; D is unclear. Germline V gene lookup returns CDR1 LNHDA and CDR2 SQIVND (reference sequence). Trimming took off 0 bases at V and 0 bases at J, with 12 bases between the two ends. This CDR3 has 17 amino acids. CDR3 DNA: TGTGCCAGTAGTATAGATCTCTGGCAGTTAGCCAAAAACATTCAGTACTTC. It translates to CASSIDLWQLAKNIQYF.

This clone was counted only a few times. Here the CDR3 DNA reads TGTGCCGTGGACAGGGAGGGCTATGGCTACACCTTC. Its translation is CAVDREGYGYTF. This chain uses TRBV10-3 with TRBJ1-2, with 8 bases fitting TRBD1. Germline-derived CDR1 and CDR2 are ENHRY and SYGVKD. The CDR3 loop spans 12 amino acids. V lost 11 bases and J lost 4; bases outside the gene matches: 6.

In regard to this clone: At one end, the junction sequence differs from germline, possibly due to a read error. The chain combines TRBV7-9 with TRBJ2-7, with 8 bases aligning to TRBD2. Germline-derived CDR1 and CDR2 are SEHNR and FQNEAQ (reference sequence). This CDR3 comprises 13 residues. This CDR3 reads CSSSHSSSGHQAF. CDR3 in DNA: TGTTCCAGCAGCCATTCCTCTAGCGGGCACCAGGCCTTC.

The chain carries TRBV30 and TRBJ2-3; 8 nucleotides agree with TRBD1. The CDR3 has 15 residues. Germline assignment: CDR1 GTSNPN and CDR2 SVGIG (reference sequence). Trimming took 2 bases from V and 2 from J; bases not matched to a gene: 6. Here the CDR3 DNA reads TGTGCCTGGAGTACCACAGGGGGACCCACAGATACGCAGTATTTT. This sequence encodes CAWSTTGGPTDTQYF. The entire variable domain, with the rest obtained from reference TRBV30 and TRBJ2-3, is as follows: SQTIHQWPATLVQPVGSPLSLECTVEGTSNPNLYWYRQAAGRGLQLLFYSVGIGQISSEVPQNLSASRPQDRQFILSSKKLLLSDSGFYLCAWSTTGGPTDTQYFGPGTRLTVL.

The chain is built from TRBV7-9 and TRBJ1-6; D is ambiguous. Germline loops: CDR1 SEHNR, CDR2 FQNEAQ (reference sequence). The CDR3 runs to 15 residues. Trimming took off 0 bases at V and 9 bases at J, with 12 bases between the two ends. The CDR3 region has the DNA TGTGCCAGCAGCTTAGCGTCGGGGAATGGTTCACCCCTCCACTTT. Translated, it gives CASSLASGNGSPLHF.

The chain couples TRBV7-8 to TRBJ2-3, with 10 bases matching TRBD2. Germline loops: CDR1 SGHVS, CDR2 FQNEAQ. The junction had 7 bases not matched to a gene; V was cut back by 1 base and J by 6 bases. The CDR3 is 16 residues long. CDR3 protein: CASSLGLAGVIDTQYF. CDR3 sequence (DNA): TGTGCCAGCAGCTTAGGTCTAGCGGGAGTGATCGATACGCAGTATTTT.

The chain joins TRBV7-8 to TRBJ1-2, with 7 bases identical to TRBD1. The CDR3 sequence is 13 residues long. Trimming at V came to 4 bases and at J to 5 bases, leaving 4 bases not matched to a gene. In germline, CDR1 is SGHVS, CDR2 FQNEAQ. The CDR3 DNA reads TGTGCCAGCAGCTATCCGGGACAGTATGGCTACACCTTC. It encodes CASSYPGQYGYTF.

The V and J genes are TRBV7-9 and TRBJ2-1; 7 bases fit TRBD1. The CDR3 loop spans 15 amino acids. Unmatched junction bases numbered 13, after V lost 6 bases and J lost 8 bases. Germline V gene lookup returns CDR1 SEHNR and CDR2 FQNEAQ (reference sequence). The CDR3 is CASRYGAATGDEQFF. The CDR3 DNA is TGTGCCAGCAGGTACGGCGCCGCAACAGGGGATGAGCAGTTCTTC.

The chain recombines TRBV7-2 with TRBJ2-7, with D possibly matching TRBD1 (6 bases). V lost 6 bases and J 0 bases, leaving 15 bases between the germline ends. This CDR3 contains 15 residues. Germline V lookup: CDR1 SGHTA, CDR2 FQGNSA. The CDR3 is CASSPRQGSSYEQYF. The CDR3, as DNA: TGTGCCAGCAGTCCCCGGCAGGGGAGCTCCTACGAGCAGTACTTC. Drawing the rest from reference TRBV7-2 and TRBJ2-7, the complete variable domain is GAGVSQSPSNKVTEKGKDVELRCDPISGHTALYWYRQSLGQGLEFLIYFQGNSAPDKSGLPSDRFSAERTGGSVSTLTIQRTQQEDSAVYLCASSPRQGSSYEQYFGPGTRLTVT.

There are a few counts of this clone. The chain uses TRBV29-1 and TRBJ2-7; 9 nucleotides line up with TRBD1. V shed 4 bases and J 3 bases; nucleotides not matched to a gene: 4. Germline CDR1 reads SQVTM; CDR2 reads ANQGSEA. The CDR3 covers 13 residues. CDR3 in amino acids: CSVAGQGYYEQYF. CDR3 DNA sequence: TGCAGCGTTGCAGGACAGGGGTACTACGAGCAGTACTTC.

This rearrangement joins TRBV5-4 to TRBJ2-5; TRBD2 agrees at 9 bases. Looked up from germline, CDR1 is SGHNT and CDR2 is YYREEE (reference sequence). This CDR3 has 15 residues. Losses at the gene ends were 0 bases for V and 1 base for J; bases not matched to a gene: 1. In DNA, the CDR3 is TGTGCCAGCAGCTTGGGGCGGGGGGGCCAAGAGACCCAGTACTTC. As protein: CASSLGRGGQETQYF.

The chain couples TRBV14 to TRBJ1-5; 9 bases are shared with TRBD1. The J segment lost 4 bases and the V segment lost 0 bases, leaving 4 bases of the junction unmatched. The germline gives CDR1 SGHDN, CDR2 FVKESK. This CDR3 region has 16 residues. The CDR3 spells CASSQDGGTGNQPQHF. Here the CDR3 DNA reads TGTGCCAGCAGCCAAGATGGGGGGACAGGGAATCAGCCCCAGCATTTT.

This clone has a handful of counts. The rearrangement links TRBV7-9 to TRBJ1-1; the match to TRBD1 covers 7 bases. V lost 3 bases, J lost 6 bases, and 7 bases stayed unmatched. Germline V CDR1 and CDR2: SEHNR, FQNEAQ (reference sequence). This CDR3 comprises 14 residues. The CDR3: CASSFSTGVSEAFF. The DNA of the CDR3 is TGTGCCAGCAGCTTCAGCACAGGGGTCTCTGAAGCTTTCTTT. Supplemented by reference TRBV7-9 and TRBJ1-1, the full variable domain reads DTGVSQNPRHKITKRGQNVTFRCDPISEHNRLYWYRQTLGQGPEFLTYFQNEAQLEKSRLLSDRFSAERPKGSFSTLEIQRTEQGDSAMYLCASSFSTGVSEAFFGQGTRLTVV.